This is a list of T cell receptor beta chains from one sample in a study of T-cell memory formation after mild COVID-19. TCRdb reanalysed the 5' RACE reads using MiXCR and keeps one entry per CDR3 protein. Here the sample spans 100,000 to 150,000 distinct CDR3 sequences, about 6.5% being singletons. Sequencing input: PBMCs or a T cell subset sorted from them (not recorded which). The receptors originated from an adult woman who had mild COVID-19 (a few samples of this study predate the infection). Cell type and time point are not known. Both conserved end residues are part of each CDR3. D genes are given only for firm matches. Only some rows state a clone size, as once, few, many or a class for expanded clones.

v_gene,j_gene,d_gene,abundance,len,CDR3nt,CDR3aa
TRBV6-5,TRBJ1-1,NA,many,14,TGTGCCAGCAGGGCGGACAGACTAAACACTGAAGCTTTCTTT,CASRADRLNTEAFF
TRBV18,TRBJ2-5,NA,NA,14,TGTGCCAGCTCACCGGTTGGGGGCCGGGAGACCCAGTACTTC,CASSPVGGRETQYF
TRBV11-2,TRBJ2-1,TRBD2,few,14,TGTGCCAGCAGCTACGGACTAGCGGGGGGAACGCAGTTCTTC,CASSYGLAGGTQFF
TRBV15,TRBJ1-5,NA,NA,12,TGTGCCACCAGCAGGTTTAATCAGCCCCAGCATTTT,CATSRFNQPQHF
TRBV10-3,TRBJ2-5,TRBD2,many,16,TGTGCCACCGTAGGTGGGGTAGCGGGAACCGGAGAGACCCAGTACTTC,CATVGGVAGTGETQYF
TRBV27,TRBJ1-5,NA,many,16,TGTGCCAGCAGTTTATCGGTAGGGGATGGGTATCGGGCCCAGCATTTT,CASSLSVGDGYRAQHF
TRBV7-2,TRBJ2-7,NA,many,14,TGTGCCAGCAGCTTAACCGGGCTGACCTACGAGCAGTACTTC,CASSLTGLTYEQYF
TRBV9,TRBJ1-3,NA,few,15,TGTGCCAGCAGCGCGTCGGTCGGATCTGGAAACACCATATATTTT,CASSASVGSGNTIYF
TRBV5-1,TRBJ2-3,NA,NA,14,TGCGCCAGCAGCTTGACAGGTTACACAGATACGCAGTATTTT,CASSLTGYTDTQYF
TRBV11-2,TRBJ1-3,NA,NA,13,TGTGCCAGCACTGCCGTCTCTGGAAACACCATATATTTT,CASTAVSGNTIYF
TRBV20-1,TRBJ2-5,TRBD2,many,14,TGCAGTGCTAGCGGCGGGAGCGGACGAGAGACCCAGTACTTC,CSASGGSGRETQYF
TRBV12-3/TRBV12-4,TRBJ2-6,NA,NA,17,TGTGCCAGCAGTTTTTGGGACGAAAGCTCTGGGGCCAACGTCCTGACTTTC,CASSFWDESSGANVLTF
TRBV28,TRBJ2-2,NA,few,13,TGTGCCAGCAGTTTTCTAGGCACCGGGGAGCTGTTTTTT,CASSFLGTGELFF
TRBV29-1,TRBJ1-5,NA,NA,13,TGCAGCGTTGGTGACAGCCCTTCCCAGCCCCAGCATTTT,CSVGDSPSQPQHF
TRBV20-1,TRBJ2-2,TRBD1,many,16,TGCAGTGCTAGAGATCGAGGGACAGCGAACACCGGGGAGCTGTTTTTT,CSARDRGTANTGELFF
TRBV29-1,TRBJ2-2,NA,few,13,TGCAGCGTTGAACACACAGGGTTCGGGGAGCTGTTTTTT,CSVEHTGFGELFF
TRBV6-5,TRBJ2-5,NA,many,13,TGTGCCAGCAGCCGATCAGGGTTGGAGACCCAGTACTTC,CASSRSGLETQYF
TRBV29-1,TRBJ2-7,TRBD1,many,13,TGCAGCGCCACCGGGACAGGGGGCTACGAGCAGTACTTC,CSATGTGGYEQYF
TRBV5-1,TRBJ1-4,NA,NA,14,TGCGCCAGCAGCTTGGCACAGGGCGATGAAAAACTGTTTTTT,CASSLAQGDEKLFF
TRBV15,TRBJ2-7,NA,NA,13,TGTGCCACCAGCAGAGCACGGGGCTACGAGCAGTACTTC,CATSRARGYEQYF
TRBV7-2,TRBJ1-5,TRBD1,NA,16,TGTGCCAGCAGCCAACGACAGGGAAGAAGCAATCAGCCCCAGCATTTT,CASSQRQGRSNQPQHF
TRBV11-2,TRBJ2-1,NA,NA,15,TGTGCCAGCAGCTTAGTTCAGGGGTTCAGCAATGAGCAGTTCTTC,CASSLVQGFSNEQFF
TRBV7-2,TRBJ1-4,TRBD1,many,15,TGTGCCAGCAGCCCCGAGACATTGCAGGGGGCGCAGCTGTTTTTT,CASSPETLQGAQLFF
TRBV5-1,TRBJ2-1,TRBD2,many,16,TGCGCCAGCAGCGTGGGTAGCGGGACCCGGTCGAATGAGCAGTTCTTC,CASSVGSGTRSNEQFF
TRBV4-3,TRBJ2-1,NA,many,14,TGCGCCAGCAGCCAACAGGCCACATACAATGAGCAGTTCTTC,CASSQQATYNEQFF
TRBV5-1,TRBJ2-1,TRBD1,many,14,TGCGCCAGCAGCCTCTCAGGGGGCCCGGATGAGCAGTTCTTC,CASSLSGGPDEQFF
TRBV12-3/TRBV12-4,TRBJ1-5,TRBD1,NA,15,TGTGCCAGCAGACCTACAGGGGGACGGAATCAGCCCCAGCATTTT,CASRPTGGRNQPQHF
TRBV2,TRBJ1-2,NA,few,13,TGTGCCAGCAGTGAACCAGGGGTTTATGGCTACACCTTC,CASSEPGVYGYTF
TRBV7-8,TRBJ1-5,NA,few,17,TGTGCCAGCAGCTTAGTGGGTAGGGGATTTGGCAATCAGCCCCAGCATTTT,CASSLVGRGFGNQPQHF
TRBV5-1,TRBJ2-3,TRBD2,few,14,TGCGCCAGCAGCTCTGGACTAGTTGCCGATACGCAGTATTTT,CASSSGLVADTQYF
TRBV29-1,TRBJ2-5,NA,NA,16,TGCAGCGTTGTCGAAAGGGGTGTATCCGGATCGATGACCCAGTACTTC,CSVVERGVSGSMTQYF
TRBV12-3/TRBV12-4,TRBJ2-1,NA,many,12,TGTGCCAGCAGTTTCTCCGACCGGGAGCAGTTCTTC,CASSFSDREQFF
TRBV4-1,TRBJ1-6,NA,few,15,TGCGCCAGCAGCCCCTCTCCTTCAGATTGGCCCTCCCTCCACTTT,CASSPSPSDWPSLHF
TRBV4-3,TRBJ2-7,NA,NA,13,TGCGCCAGCAGCCAAACCGCGGTAAGGGAGCAGTACTTC,CASSQTAVREQYF
TRBV20-1,TRBJ1-6,NA,few,15,TGCAGTGCTAGGGAACCGGACGGGGTTTATTCACCCCTCCACTTT,CSAREPDGVYSPLHF
TRBV20-1,TRBJ2-5,NA,NA,13,TGCAGTGCCGAAGACGTCGGTCAGGCGACCCAGTACTTC,CSAEDVGQATQYF
TRBV10-3,TRBJ2-5,TRBD2,NA,14,TGTGCCAACTCCCTAGCGGGGGCCGGGGAGACCCAGTACTTC,CANSLAGAGETQYF
TRBV19,TRBJ1-1,NA,few,18,TGTGCCAGTAGTAGCCTACCGACGTCAGCAAGTATGAACACTGAAGCTTTCTTT,CASSSLPTSASMNTEAFF
TRBV2,TRBJ1-5,TRBD1,few,14,TGTGCCAGCAGAGACAGGGATAGCAATCAGCCCCAGCATTTT,CASRDRDSNQPQHF
TRBV10-3,TRBJ2-1,NA,NA,14,TGTGCCATCAGCACTGGAGGGAGTATCGATGAGCAGTTCTTC,CAISTGGSIDEQFF
TRBV5-1,TRBJ2-5,TRBD2,NA,17,TGCGCCAGCAGCGAACTCGGGACTAGCGGGACTAGGGAGACCAAGTACTTC,CASSELGTSGTRETKYF
TRBV29-1,TRBJ1-1,NA,few,12,TGCAGCATTCGACAGCCGAACAGTGAAGCTTTCTTT,CSIRQPNSEAFF
TRBV5-5,TRBJ1-5,NA,few,19,TGTGCCAGCAGCTTACTCATCATCGGGGACCTAGGGAGCAATCAGCCCCAGCATTTT,CASSLLIIGDLGSNQPQHF
TRBV6-5,TRBJ2-6,NA,NA,15,TGTGCCAGCAGATTCTACAACTCTGGGTCCAACGTCCTGACTTTC,CASRFYNSGSNVLTF
TRBV2,TRBJ2-1,NA,many,18,TGTGCCAGCAGTGAAGCGCGGATTGCGGCAGGCTCCTACAATGAGCAGTTCTTC,CASSEARIAAGSYNEQFF
TRBV9,TRBJ2-2,TRBD2,few,16,TGTGCCAGCAGCGTAGCTACCGGGAGGAGGTCGGGGGAGCTGTTTTTT,CASSVATGRRSGELFF
TRBV9,TRBJ2-1,NA,many,17,TGTGCCAGCAGCGTAGTGGCAGCTCTGAGCTCCTACAATGAGCAGTTCTTC,CASSVVAALSSYNEQFF
TRBV27,TRBJ2-2,NA,NA,12,TGTGCCAGCAGTTTACCCCCCGGGGAGCTGTTTTTT,CASSLPPGELFF
TRBV6-5,TRBJ2-1,NA,many,17,TGTGCCAGCAGTGAAGACTTCGCGGGGAGCTCCTACAATGAGCAGTTCTTC,CASSEDFAGSSYNEQFF
TRBV21-1,TRBJ2-7,NA,NA,14,TGTGCCAGCAGCAGCCACAGGGGTTCCTACGAGCAGTACTTC,CASSSHRGSYEQYF
TRBV14,TRBJ1-1,TRBD1,NA,14,TGTGCCAGCAGCCAGCAGGGGGCCATCACTGAAGCTTTCTTT,CASSQQGAITEAFF
TRBV4-2,TRBJ2-2,NA,few,17,TGTGCCAGCAGCCAAGAATTTCGGGGAGCGAACACCGGGGAGCTGTTTTTT,CASSQEFRGANTGELFF
TRBV6-2/TRBV6-3,TRBJ2-4,NA,many,12,TGTGCCAGCAGCCTTAACTCAAACATTCAGTACTTC,CASSLNSNIQYF